The 17 T cell receptor beta chains presented below share a single source sample, sequenced in a study of blood T cell repertoires in COVID-19. Method: immunoSEQ multiplex PCR; TCRdb's copy keeps in-frame clones and lacks some. The table shows roughly 280,000 clones, with roughly 90% occurring only once. The material sequenced was peripheral blood. Receptors originate from a man aged 45 to 65 with acute or convalescent COVID-19.

J is TRBJ2-5 and V is TRBV15; D possibly corresponds to TRBD1 (6 bases). This CDR3 contains 14 residues. Per the germline V gene, CDR1 is LNHNV and CDR2 is YYDKDF (reference sequence). Trimming took off 4 bases at V and 5 bases at J, with 14 bases between the two ends. The CDR3 nucleotides are TGTGCCACCAGCATTGCAGGGGCCGGGGAGACCCAGTACTTC. Translating it yields CATSIAGAGETQYF.

The chain joins TRBV7-8 to TRBJ2-7; D not resolved. Between the trimmed V and J ends, which lost 2 bases and 5 bases, there was a span of 13 bases. The germline CDR1 and CDR2 sequences are SGHVS and FQNEAQ. The CDR3 runs to 14 residues. In DNA, the CDR3 is TGTGCCAGCAGCTTACGGTCGGGTCCCCACGAGCAGTACTTC. Translation gives CASSLRSGPHEQYF. The variable domain in full, completed from reference TRBV7-8 and TRBJ2-7, reads GAGVSQSPRYKVAKRGQDVALRCDPISGHVSLFWYQQALGQGPEFLTYFQNEAQLDKSGLPSDRFFAERPEGSVSTLKIQRTQQEDSAVYLCASSLRSGPHEQYFGPGTRLTVT.

Worth noting for this clone: Other DNA sequences from this sample encode an identical CDR3 as well. This chain connects TRBV9 to TRBJ1-1; 8 bases align to TRBD1. Germline values: CDR1 SGDLS, CDR2 YYNGEE. V dropped 0 bases and J dropped 0; count of bases not matched to a gene: 1. This CDR3 spans 15 amino acids. CDR3 loop: CASSVGDRMNTEAFF. The DNA for the CDR3 is TGTGCCAGCAGCGTAGGGGACAGGATGAACACTGAAGCTTTCTTT.

This clone has only one observation. The gene calls are TRBV11-2 and TRBJ1-2, with TRBD1 as a possible D gene (5 bases). The V gene lost 5 bases and the J gene lost 0 bases, with 13 bases spanning the gap. This CDR3 comprises 15 residues. CDR1 is SGHAT and CDR2 is FQNNGV in the germline V gene. The CDR3 region is CASSTTQEPNYGYTF. The CDR3 nucleotides read TGTGCCAGCAGCACCACACAGGAACCTAACTATGGCTACACCTTC.

The chain links TRBV5-4 to TRBJ2-6; perhaps TRBD2 as D (7 bases). Looked up from germline, CDR1 is SGHNT and CDR2 is YYREEE (reference sequence). There are 16 residues in the CDR3. V lost 3 bases and J lost 1, with 11 bases in between. For the CDR3, the DNA is TGTGCCAGCAGCTGGGGGGGCAGGTCTGGGGCCAACGTCCTGACTTTC. It specifies CASSWGGRSGANVLTF.

This sequence joins TRBV2 and TRBJ2-1; a weak D match, TRBD2 (6 bases). V was trimmed by 7 bases and J by 8 bases, leaving 18 bases between them. The germline V gene has CDR1 SNHLY and CDR2 FYNNEI. The CDR3 has 14 residues. CDR3 sequence: CASKWDFGKDEQFF. CDR3 coding DNA: TGTGCCAGCAAGTGGGACTTCGGGAAGGATGAGCAGTTCTTC.

V and J are TRBV21-1 and TRBJ1-5. TRBV21-1 is an annotated pseudogene. This CDR3 spans 15 amino acids. CDR3 sequence (DNA): TGTGCCAGCAGCAAAGCGCCGAGTTCCGGTCAGCCCCAGCATTTT. It specifies CASSKAPSSGQPQHF.

The sample holds a few counts of this clone. The chain carries TRBV29-1 and TRBJ1-5; D remains unclear. Per germline, CDR1 SQVTM and CDR2 ANQGSEA. V lost 0 bases, J lost 4 bases, and 7 bases lay in between. This CDR3 region has 13 residues. The CDR3 here is CSVEEGVNQPQHF. Here the CDR3 DNA reads TGCAGCGTTGAAGAGGGAGTTAATCAGCCCCAGCATTTT.

This clone was detected only a few times. V gene TRBV2 combines with J gene TRBJ1-3, with a weak D call TRBD1 (6 bases). V lost 6 bases to trimming and J lost 4 bases, with 13 bases between them. The germline gives CDR1 SNHLY, CDR2 FYNNEI. The CDR3 loop spans 14 amino acids. CDR3 loop: CASSEQGRGNTIYF. DNA of the CDR3: TGTGCCAGCAGCGAACAGGGTCGAGGAAACACCATATATTTT.

The J gene is TRBJ1-5, the V gene TRBV7-6, with 9 bases aligning to TRBD1. The germline V gene has CDR1 SGHVS and CDR2 FNYEAQ. The CDR3 is 17 amino acids. V lost 5 bases and J lost 3; bases outside the gene matches: 11. This CDR3 reads CASSSSPRTGVNQPQHF. The CDR3 DNA reads TGTGCCAGCAGCAGCAGCCCCCGGACAGGGGTCAATCAGCCCCAGCATTTT.

The chain recombines TRBV6-4 with TRBJ2-3; D is uncertain. Germline CDR1 is MRHNA and CDR2 is SNTAGT. V shed 0 bases and J shed 4 bases, with 11 bases lying between them. The CDR3 sequence is 15 residues long. DNA for the CDR3: TGTGCCAGCAGTGACTCCCGGTACCCTCCAGATACGCAGTATTTT. Protein sequence: CASSDSRYPPDTQYF.

This clone was observed a single time. The chain recombines TRBV2 with TRBJ1-5, with TRBD1 matching 7 bases. CDR1 and CDR2 from the germline V gene are SNHLY and FYNNEI. This CDR3 has 14 amino acids. The J segment lost 3 bases and the V segment lost 6 bases, leaving 5 bases of the junction unmatched. The CDR3 DNA sequence: TGTGCCAGCAGCCGGGACAGTTTCAATCAGCCCCAGCATTTT. Amino acid sequence: CASSRDSFNQPQHF.

The rearrangement joins TRBV7-9 to TRBJ1-1; weak D call: TRBD1 (6 bases). Germline assignment: CDR1 SEHNR and CDR2 FQNEAQ (reference sequence). Trimming cost V 1 base and J 0 bases, with 6 bases left between them. The CDR3 length is 14 residues. CDR3 DNA sequence: TGTGCCAGCAGCTTAGGGACAGTGAACACTGAAGCTTTCTTT. Residues: CASSLGTVNTEAFF.

This chain connects TRBV24-1 to TRBJ1-4, with 7 bases aligning to TRBD1. Germline CDR1 is KGHDR and CDR2 is SFDVKD. V gave up 7 bases and J gave up 8 bases; unmatched junction bases: 12. The CDR3 runs 15 residues. The CDR3: CATSERTGTVEKLFF. CDR3 sequence (DNA): TGTGCCACCAGCGAACGGACCGGGACAGTGGAAAAACTGTTTTTT.

The V and J genes are TRBV6-5 and TRBJ1-2; a weak D match, TRBD1 (6 bases). The CDR3 is 13 residues long. The germline V gene has CDR1 MNHEY and CDR2 SVGAGI. V dropped 5 bases and J dropped 4 bases, with 11 bases sitting between them. The CDR3 region has the DNA TGTGCCAGCAGTAATGGACAGACCTATGGCTACACCTTC. Its translation is CASSNGQTYGYTF.

This CDR3 is CASSSRQGYGYTF. CDR3 sequence (DNA): TGCGCCAGCAGCTCGAGGCAGGGCTATGGCTACACCTTC. The chain combines TRBV5-1 with TRBJ1-2; D might be TRBD1 (5 bases). The CDR3 is 13 residues long. From germline, CDR1 is SGHRS and CDR2 YFSETQ. Trimming stripped 3 bases from V and 4 bases from J, with 10 bases between.

The chain recombines TRBV5-6 with TRBJ2-7; tentatively, D is TRBD1 (5 bases). The germline gives CDR1 SGHDT, CDR2 YYEEEE. The germline V and J ends were trimmed by 4 bases and 2 bases, with 13 bases remaining between them. The CDR3 totals 14 residues. This CDR3 reads CASSSREKAYEQYF. The CDR3 bases are TGTGCCAGCAGCAGCAGGGAAAAGGCCTACGAGCAGTACTTC. Full variable domain (outside the CDR3, taken from reference TRBV5-6 and TRBJ2-7): DAGVTQSPTHLIKTRGQQVTLRCSPKSGHDTVSWYQQALGQGPQFIFQYYEEEERQRGNFPDRFSGHQFPNYSSELNVNALLLGDSALYLCASSSREKAYEQYFGPGTRLTVT.